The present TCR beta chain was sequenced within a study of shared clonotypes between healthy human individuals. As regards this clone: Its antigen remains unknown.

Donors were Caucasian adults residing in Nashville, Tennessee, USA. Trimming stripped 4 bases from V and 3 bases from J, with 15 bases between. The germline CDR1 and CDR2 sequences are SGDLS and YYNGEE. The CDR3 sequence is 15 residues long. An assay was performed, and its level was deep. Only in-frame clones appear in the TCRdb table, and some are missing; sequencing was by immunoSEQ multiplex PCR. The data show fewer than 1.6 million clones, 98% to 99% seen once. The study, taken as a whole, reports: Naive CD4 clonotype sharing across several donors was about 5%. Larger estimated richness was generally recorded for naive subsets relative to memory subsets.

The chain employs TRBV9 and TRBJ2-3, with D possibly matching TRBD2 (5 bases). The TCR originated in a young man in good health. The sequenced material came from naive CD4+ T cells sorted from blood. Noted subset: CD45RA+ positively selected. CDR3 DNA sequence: TGTGCCAGCAGCCCCAGTCTCCAGCGGACAGATACGCAGTATTTT. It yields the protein CASSPSLQRTDTQYF. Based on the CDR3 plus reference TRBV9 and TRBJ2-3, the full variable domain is DSGVTQTPKHLITATGQRVTLRCSPRSGDLSVYWYQQSLDQGLQFLIQYYNGEERAKGNILERFSAQQFPDLHSELNLSSLELGDSALYFCASSPSLQRTDTQYFGPGTRLTVL.